One sample yielded the 2 T cell receptor beta chains listed below, sequenced in a study of T cell changes during pregnancy in multiple sclerosis. Generated by immunoSEQ multiplex PCR, the TCRdb table keeps only in-frame clones and is missing some. The repertoire holds fewer than 140,000 clones, with 75% to 95% as singletons. The specimen comprised peripheral blood, sampled before pregnancy. These receptors were taken from a female donor with multiple sclerosis, enrolled in a pregnancy study.

The V gene is TRBV28, the J gene TRBJ1-1; D perhaps matches TRBD1 (6 bases). The CDR3 is 15 amino acids. Germline CDR1 is MDHEN and CDR2 is SYDVKM. With 5 bases removed from V and 4 bases from J, the gap between germline ends came to 17 bases. CDR3 in amino acids: CASSPISGGGTEAFF. CDR3 DNA sequence: TGTGCCAGCAGTCCCATAAGTGGGGGCGGCACTGAAGCTTTCTTT.

This chain joins TRBV25-1 and TRBJ2-5; D gene uncertain. The DNA end favors TRBJ2-7, so the J call may be wrong. The CDR3 covers 12 residues. Germline V gives CDR1 MGHDK, CDR2 SYGVNS. Here the CDR3 reads CASSAPDYEQYF. CDR3 nucleotide sequence: TGTGCCAGCAGTGCCCCCGACTACGAGCAGTACTTC.